The T cell receptor beta chain under discussion was sequenced for a study of control samples from healthy donors and cancer patients. Per germline, CDR1 SGHVS and CDR2 FNYEAQ. Trimming took 1 base from V and 0 from J, leaving 10 bases between them. This CDR3 comprises 16 residues. Clones were sequenced by immunoSEQ multiplex PCR, and TCRdb holds only the in-frame ones, with some missing. This sample has approximately 100,000 clones; roughly nine tenths occur once, and the top ten carry 4% to 4.5%. The table lists this clone with a count of one. The clonotype was recovered from a human donor in good health. The donor label of this sample is uncertain. Sequences were obtained from blood. The chain recombines TRBV7-6 with TRBJ1-3; D is undetermined. CDR3 loop: CASSLDGDYSGNTIYF. CDR3 DNA: TGTGCCAGCAGCTTAGACGGAGATTACTCTGGAAACACCATATATTTT.